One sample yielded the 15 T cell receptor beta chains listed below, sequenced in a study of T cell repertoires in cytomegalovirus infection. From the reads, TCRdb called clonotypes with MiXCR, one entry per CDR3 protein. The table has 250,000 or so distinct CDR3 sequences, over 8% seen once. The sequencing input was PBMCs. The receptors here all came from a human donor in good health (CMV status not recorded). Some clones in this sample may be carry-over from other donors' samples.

The CDR3 DNA follows: TGTGCCAGCAGTTACCAGGCAGGGATGAACACTGAAGCTTTCTTT. It is translated as CASSYQAGMNTEAFF. The V and J genes are TRBV6-5 and TRBJ1-1; a weak D match, TRBD1 (5 bases). The CDR3 totals 15 residues. V was shortened by 2 bases and J by 0 bases, with 10 bases between the two germline ends. In germline, CDR1 is MNHEY, CDR2 SVGAGI.

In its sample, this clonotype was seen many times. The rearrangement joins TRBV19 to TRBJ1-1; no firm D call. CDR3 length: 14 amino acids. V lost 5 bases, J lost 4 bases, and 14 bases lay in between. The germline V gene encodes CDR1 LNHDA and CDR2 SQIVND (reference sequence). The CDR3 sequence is CASSPSTGRTEAFF. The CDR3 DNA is TGTGCCAGTAGTCCTTCGACCGGCCGCACTGAAGCTTTCTTT.

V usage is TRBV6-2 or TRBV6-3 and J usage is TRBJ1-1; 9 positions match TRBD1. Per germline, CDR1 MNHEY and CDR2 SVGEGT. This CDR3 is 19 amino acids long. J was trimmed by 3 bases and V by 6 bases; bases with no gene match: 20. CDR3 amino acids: CASSKPSGGTGRFHTEAFF. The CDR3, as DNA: TGTGCCAGCAGCAAACCCTCCGGCGGGACAGGGAGATTTCACACTGAAGCTTTCTTT.

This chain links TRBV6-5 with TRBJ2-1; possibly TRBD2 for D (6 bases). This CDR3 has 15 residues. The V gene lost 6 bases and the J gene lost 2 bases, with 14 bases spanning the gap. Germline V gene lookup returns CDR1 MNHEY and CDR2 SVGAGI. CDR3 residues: CASSPGGTAYNEQFF. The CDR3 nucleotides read TGTGCCAGCAGCCCCGGGGGTACAGCCTACAATGAGCAGTTCTTC.

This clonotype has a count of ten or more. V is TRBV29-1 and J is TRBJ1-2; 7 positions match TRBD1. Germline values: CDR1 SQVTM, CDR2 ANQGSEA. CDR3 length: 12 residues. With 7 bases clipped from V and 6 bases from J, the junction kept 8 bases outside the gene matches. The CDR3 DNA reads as TGCAGCGCTGGAAGCGGACAGGATGGCTACACCTTC. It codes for CSAGSGQDGYTF.

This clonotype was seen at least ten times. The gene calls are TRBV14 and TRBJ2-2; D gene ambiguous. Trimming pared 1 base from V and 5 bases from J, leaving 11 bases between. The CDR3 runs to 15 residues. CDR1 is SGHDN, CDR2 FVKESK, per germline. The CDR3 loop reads CASSQVQMGTGELFF. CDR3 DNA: TGTGCCAGCAGCCAAGTGCAAATGGGGACCGGGGAGCTGTTTTTT.

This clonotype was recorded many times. The CDR3: CASSPRGDNEQFF. In DNA, the CDR3 is TGTGCCAGCAGCCCTAGGGGGGACAATGAGCAGTTCTTC. The rearrangement uses TRBV7-2 and TRBJ2-1; D is perhaps TRBD1 or TRBD2 (6 bases each). The CDR3 totals 13 residues. V lost 5 bases and J 5 bases, leaving 10 bases between the germline ends. Germline CDR1 and CDR2: SGHTA and FQGNSA.

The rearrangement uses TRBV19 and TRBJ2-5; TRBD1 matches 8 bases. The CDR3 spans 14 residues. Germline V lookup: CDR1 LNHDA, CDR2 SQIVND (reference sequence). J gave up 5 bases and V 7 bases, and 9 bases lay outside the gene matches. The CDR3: CASNPGGVRETQYF. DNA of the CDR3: TGTGCCAGTAATCCAGGGGGCGTGAGGGAGACCCAGTACTTC.

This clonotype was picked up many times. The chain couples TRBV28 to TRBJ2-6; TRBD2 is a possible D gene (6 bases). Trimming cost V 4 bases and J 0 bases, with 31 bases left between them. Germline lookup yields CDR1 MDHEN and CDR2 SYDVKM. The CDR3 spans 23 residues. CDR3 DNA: TGTGCCAGCAGTTCTCCAACGGGAGTAGATAGTTTCGTTATGCTCTCTGGGGCCAACGTCCTGACTTTC. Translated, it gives CASSSPTGVDSFVMLSGANVLTF.

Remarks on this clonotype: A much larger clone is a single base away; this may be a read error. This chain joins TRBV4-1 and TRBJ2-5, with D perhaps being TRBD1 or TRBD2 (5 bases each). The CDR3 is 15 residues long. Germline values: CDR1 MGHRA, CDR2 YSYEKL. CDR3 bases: TGCGCCAGCAGCCAAGCCGGGGCCGGTCGAGAGACCCGGTACTTC. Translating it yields CASSQAGAGRETRYF.

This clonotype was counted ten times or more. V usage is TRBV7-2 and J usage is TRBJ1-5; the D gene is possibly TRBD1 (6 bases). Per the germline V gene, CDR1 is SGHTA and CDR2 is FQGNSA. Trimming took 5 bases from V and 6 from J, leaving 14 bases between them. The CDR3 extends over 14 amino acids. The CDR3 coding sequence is TGTGCCAGCAGCCCTACACAGGGAAGTCAGCCCCAGCATTTT. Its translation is CASSPTQGSQPQHF.

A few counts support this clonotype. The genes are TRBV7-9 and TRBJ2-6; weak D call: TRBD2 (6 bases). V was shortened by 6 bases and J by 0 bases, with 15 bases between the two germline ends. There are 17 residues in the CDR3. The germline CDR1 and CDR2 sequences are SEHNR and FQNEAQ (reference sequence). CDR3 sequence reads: CASRRRDGGSGANVLTF. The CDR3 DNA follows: TGTGCCAGCAGACGGCGGGACGGAGGCTCTGGGGCCAACGTCCTGACTTTC.

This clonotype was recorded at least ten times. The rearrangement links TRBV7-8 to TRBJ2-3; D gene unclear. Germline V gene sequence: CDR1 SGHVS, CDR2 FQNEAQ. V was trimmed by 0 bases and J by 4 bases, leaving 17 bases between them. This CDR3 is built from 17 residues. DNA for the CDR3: TGTGCCAGCAGCTTAGCGGGGTGGGGAAACTCGGCAGATACGCAGTATTTT. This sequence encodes CASSLAGWGNSADTQYF. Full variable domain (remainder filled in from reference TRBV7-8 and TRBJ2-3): GAGVSQSPRYKVAKRGQDVALRCDPISGHVSLFWYQQALGQGPEFLTYFQNEAQLDKSGLPSDRFFAERPEGSVSTLKIQRTQQEDSAVYLCASSLAGWGNSADTQYFGPGTRLTVL.

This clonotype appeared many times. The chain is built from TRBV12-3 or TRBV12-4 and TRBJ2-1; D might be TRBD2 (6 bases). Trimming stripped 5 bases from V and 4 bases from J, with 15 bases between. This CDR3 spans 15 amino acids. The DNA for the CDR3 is TGTGCCAGCAGTCCCCTAAATGGGGGGTACAATGAGCAGTTCTTC. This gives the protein CASSPLNGGYNEQFF.

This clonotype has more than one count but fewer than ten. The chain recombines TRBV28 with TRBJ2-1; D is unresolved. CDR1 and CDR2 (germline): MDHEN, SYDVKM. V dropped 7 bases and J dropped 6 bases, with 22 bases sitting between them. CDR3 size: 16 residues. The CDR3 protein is CASNPPPGRSGNEQFF. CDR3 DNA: TGTGCCAGCAACCCCCCACCGGGTCGATCGGGCAATGAGCAGTTCTTC.